The TCR beta chain under discussion was sequenced for a study of T cell responses to AZD1222 COVID-19 vaccine (dated by TCRdb to the early 2020s). With respect to the entire study: AZD1222 recipients with second doses at about 4 weeks or about 12 weeks were pooled, because spike-specific TCR depth and breadth did not differ between schedules. TCR sequencing covered 230 to 250 trial participants: 200 to 220 given two doses of AZD1222 and 26 given two doses of MenACWY control vaccine. Trial participants were enrolled by age into 18-55, 56-69 and 70-plus year subgroups, with about 150, 28 and 57 TCR-sequenced participants respectively.

This clone is a singleton in its sample. No cognate antigen has been identified for it. One base away there is no much larger clone; base qualities are not given. The label giving this sample's time point can be read as: baseline before first vaccination. Vaccinee samples were obtained from the UK trials COV001 and COV002, which included a single-blind randomized controlled phase 2/3 trial of AZD1222 (ChAdOx1 nCoV-19) in healthy adults. Trial participant PBMC samples were collected at day 0 and day 28 after the second dose for TCRbeta chain sequencing. From its cysteine to its phenylalanine, the CDR3 spans 12 amino acids. Just CDR3 DNA is preserved here, 36 bases in frame from base 1. For this chain, trimming is 6 bases at the V end and 13 bases at the J end, and the number of junction bases without a gene match is 11. In the germline V gene, CDR1 corresponds to SQVTM and CDR2 to ANQGSEA. The CDR3 regions of human TCRbeta chains were subjected to immunosequencing. As for how the authors treated the data: Repertoire TCRs were checked for matches against a reference library of SARS-CoV-2-specific TCRs that had been generated using the MIRA antigen-specificity platform. Breadth was defined as the fraction of unique TCRs that were SARS-CoV-2-associated. Depth was defined as the fraction of total T cells that were SARS-CoV-2-associated. Using the MIRA data, each spike-specific TCR was mapped to the spike region that the TCR reacts to and placed in a CD4 or CD8 class. Log10-transformed breadth and depth values were compared by one-way ANOVA with Sidak's multiple comparisons tests. Sourced from immuneACCESS, this table was stored by TCRdb with only in-frame sequences that have V and J called. A share of the clones is absent; for the studies checked, an unresolved V gene accounts for under half, and the remainder has no known explanation. From that table come the V and J calls and clone size; the DNA was used to work out D and trimming. The sample table lists under 200,000 clones, about 91% of them with a count of one. Approximately 1.9% of the sample is taken by the ten largest.

The paper's findings and limits, for the study overall: Because no samples from the day 14 peak response were available, repertoires could be characterized only after the peak T cell response. The vaccine-associated CD4 TCRs covered the entire spike protein, and the dominant responses fell in regions 160-218 and 743-854. In the small 56-69-year group, the increase in depth fell short of significance, most likely because of low power. After two AZD1222 doses, spike-specific TCR breadth and depth were significantly higher than at day 0 and than in MenACWY recipients. Most participants were white British and females outnumbered males, and the authors suggested that clonal diversity may have been underestimated. Only a handful of AZD1222 recipients were SARS-CoV-2 seropositive at baseline, limiting conclusions about previously exposed vaccinees. Epitopes outside the regions mutated in the B.1.351 and B.1.1.7 variants were reportedly recognized by nearly half of the unique spike-specific TCRs.

The sequences come from peripheral blood, collected on day 0 of AZD1222 vaccination. Here the chain combines TRBV29-1 and TRBJ2-1, with TRBD2 matching 8 junction bases. The TCR sequence derives from an adult in good health. The nucleotide sequence reads as follows: TGCAGCGTCGAGGATATCCGGGAGGGACAGTTCTTC. This translates into CSVEDIREGQFF.